Listed here are 9 T cell receptor beta chains from one sample, sequenced in a study of T cells after yellow fever vaccination. A single record per CDR3 protein comes from TCRdb applying MiXCR to the 5' RACE reads. The repertoire holds some 350,000 distinct CDR3 sequences, with 3.5% to 4.5% as singletons. Here the sequenced sample was PBMCs, taken 5 days after the yellow fever booster vaccination. These receptors all stem from a man aged 18 to 35 who received the YFV17D yellow fever vaccine.

This clonotype has more than one count but fewer than ten. This rearrangement joins TRBV4-1 to TRBJ1-4; 8 nucleotides line up with TRBD1. In germline, CDR1 is MGHRA, CDR2 YSYEKL. V lost 0 bases and J lost 3; bases outside the gene matches: 6. The CDR3 totals 17 residues. CDR3 in amino acids: CASSQDRTGKPNEKLFF. The CDR3 nucleotides read TGCGCCAGCAGCCAAGATAGGACAGGGAAGCCTAATGAAAAACTGTTTTTT.

This clonotype has only a few counts. The gene calls are TRBV18 and TRBJ2-1, with 7 bases that match TRBD2. The V gene's germline CDR1 is KGHSH and CDR2 LQKENI. After removal of 2 bases from V and 8 bases from J, the junction contained 9 bases not matched to a gene. This CDR3 comprises 15 residues. The DNA for the CDR3 is TGTGCCAGCTCACCATGGGGGGGAGCCTCGGATGAGCAGTTCTTC. Translating it yields CASSPWGGASDEQFF.

The gene calls are TRBV5-1 and TRBJ2-3, with 13 positions matching TRBD2. The CDR3 covers 17 residues. The germline V gene encodes CDR1 SGHRS and CDR2 YFSETQ. J gave up 7 bases and V 7 bases, and 15 bases lay outside the gene matches. CDR3 in amino acids: CASFSTSGGADVNTQYF. CDR3 bases: TGCGCCAGCTTTTCAACTAGCGGGGGGGCCGATGTGAATACGCAGTATTTT.

The chain recombines TRBV4-2 with TRBJ2-2; D might be TRBD2 (6 bases). This CDR3 has 14 amino acids. Trimming took off 6 bases at V and 6 bases at J, with 14 bases between the two ends. Germline lookup yields CDR1 LGHNA and CDR2 YNFKEQ. CDR3 bases: TGTGCCAGCAGGCTAGTTGGGGGGTCCGGGGAGCTGTTTTTT. Protein product: CASRLVGGSGELFF.

This clonotype has just a few counts. The chain links TRBV12-3 or TRBV12-4 to TRBJ1-2; D is perhaps TRBD1 (5 bases). The V gene lost 6 bases and the J gene lost 4 bases, with 12 bases spanning the gap. The CDR3 is 13 amino acids. CDR3 DNA sequence: TGTGCCAGCAGAGGGACGGCCACCTATGGCTACACCTTC. Translating it yields CASRGTATYGYTF.

At least ten counts were recorded for this clonotype. The rearrangement uses TRBV7-8 and TRBJ2-2; perhaps TRBD2 as D (7 bases). The CDR3 loop spans 18 amino acids. V was shortened by 2 bases and J by 0 bases, with 16 bases between the two germline ends. The germline gives CDR1 SGHVS, CDR2 FQNEAQ. CDR3 sequence: CASSLSLGGGANTGELFF. The CDR3 DNA reads TGTGCCAGCAGCTTAAGTCTCGGCGGGGGCGCGAACACCGGGGAGCTGTTTTTT.

J is TRBJ1-4 and V is TRBV29-1; D uncertain. Between the trimmed V and J ends, which lost 5 bases and 6 bases, there was a span of 7 bases. This CDR3 contains 11 residues. Per the germline V gene, CDR1 is SQVTM and CDR2 is ANQGSEA. The CDR3 loop reads CSVWTYEKLFF. CDR3 DNA: TGCAGCGTTTGGACGTATGAAAAACTGTTTTTT.

The table lists this clonotype with many counts. The V call is TRBV18, the J call TRBJ1-1; D is unclear. The germline V and J ends were trimmed by 0 bases and 1 base, with 3 bases remaining between them. Germline lookup yields CDR1 KGHSH and CDR2 LQKENI. This CDR3 is 13 amino acids long. The CDR3 bases are TGTGCCAGCTCACCACCGGGGAACACTGAAGCTTTCTTT. Its protein product is CASSPPGNTEAFF.

This clonotype has at least ten counts. The chain employs TRBV20-1 and TRBJ2-2; 7 bases are a match to TRBD2. The CDR3 has 15 residues. CDR1 is DFQATT, CDR2 SNEGSKA, per germline (reference sequence). V shed 6 bases and J 3 bases; nucleotides not matched to a gene: 10. The CDR3 reads CSAIDSGGYTGELFF. As DNA, the CDR3 is TGCAGTGCGATAGACTCCGGGGGGTACACCGGGGAGCTGTTTTTT.